The 28 T cell receptor beta chains in this list originate from one sample, sequenced in a study of cytomegalovirus exposure and HLA in healthy donors. Both 60 Vbeta primers and 13 Jbeta primers went into the PCR. TCRdb's table, derived via immunoSEQ multiplex PCR, lists solely in-frame clones and lacks some. The table shows around 100,000 clones, with around 8% occurring only once. The specimen sequenced was PBMCs. These receptors all come from a man between 45 and 60 years old in good health and CMV-seronegative.

The V gene is TRBV10-2, the J gene TRBJ2-3, with unresolved D. Trimming cost V 0 bases and J 11 bases, with 9 bases left between them. This CDR3 spans 12 amino acids. CDR1 is WSHSY and CDR2 is SAAADI in the germline V gene. CDR3 sequence: CASSESPIRQYF. In DNA, the CDR3 is TGCGCCAGCAGTGAGTCGCCTATTAGGCAGTATTTT.

About this clone itself: This CDR3 fails to terminate in the conserved phenylalanine or tryptophan, so it likely reflects a read error. The chain carries TRBV5-1 and TRBJ1-1, with TRBD1 identical over 8 bases. This CDR3 is 13 amino acids long. The germline V gene has CDR1 SGHRS and CDR2 YFSETQ. CDR3 protein: CASTGQVKTEAFL. In nucleotides, the CDR3 is TGCGCCAGTACGGGACAGGTGAAAACTGAAGCTTTCTTG.

This clone has a handful of counts. The chain uses TRBV5-1 and TRBJ2-3; D might be TRBD2 (6 bases). The V gene's germline CDR1 is SGHRS and CDR2 YFSETQ. Trimming pared 7 bases from V and 4 bases from J, leaving 16 bases between. This CDR3 has 14 amino acids. CDR3: CASGRQEAADTQYF. The CDR3 DNA reads TGCGCCAGCGGGAGGCAAGAAGCAGCAGATACGCAGTATTTT.

This clone came up a few times. V and J are TRBV6-5 and TRBJ1-1; possible D gene TRBD1, 6 bases. In germline, CDR1 is MNHEY, CDR2 SVGAGI. The CDR3 loop spans 13 amino acids. Between the trimmed V and J ends, which lost 5 bases and 5 bases, there was a span of 12 bases. CDR3 sequence reads: CASSEQGLTEAFF. For the CDR3, the DNA is TGTGCCAGCAGTGAGCAGGGGTTAACTGAAGCTTTCTTT.

The gene calls are TRBV5-1 and TRBJ1-4; TRBD1 might be the D (5 bases). The CDR3 totals 17 residues. Trimming took off 4 bases at V and 7 bases at J, with 23 bases between the two ends. CDR1 is SGHRS and CDR2 is YFSETQ in the germline V gene. This chain's CDR3 is CASSPGLRPDPREKLFF. The CDR3, as DNA: TGCGCCAGCAGCCCGGGACTCCGACCGGACCCGCGTGAAAAACTGTTTTTT.

This clone came up a few times. This rearrangement joins TRBV11-2 to TRBJ1-2; D possibly corresponds to TRBD1 (5 bases). V was clipped by 5 bases and J by 8 bases, with 15 bases between them. Germline V CDR1 and CDR2: SGHAT, FQNNGV. The CDR3 sequence is 13 residues long. In DNA, the CDR3 is TGTGCCAGCAGCCCCGCAGGGATGTGGGGCTACACCTTC. Its translation: CASSPAGMWGYTF. The entire variable domain, with the rest obtained from reference TRBV11-2 and TRBJ1-2, is as follows: EAGVAQSPRYKIIEKRQSVAFWCNPISGHATLYWYQQILGQGPKLLIQFQNNGVVDDSQLPKDRFSAERLKGVDSTLKIQPAKLEDSAVYLCASSPAGMWGYTFGSGTRLTVV.

V and J are TRBV4-2 and TRBJ1-4; TRBD1 agrees at 7 bases. In germline, CDR1 is LGHNA, CDR2 YNFKEQ. This CDR3 has 19 amino acids. Trimming removed 2 bases from V and 0 bases from J; junction bases left unmatched: 12. The CDR3 nucleotides read TGTGCCAGCAGCCAACCCCCGGGAGGGGGCCAATCAACTAATGAAAAACTGTTTTTT. This codes for CASSQPPGGGQSTNEKLFF.

In this sample, this clone turned up a few times. This chain links TRBV13 with TRBJ2-7, with 9 bases lining up with TRBD1. V shed 6 bases, J shed 4 bases, and the junction held 10 bases outside the gene matches. CDR1 is PRHDT, CDR2 FYEKMQ, per germline (reference sequence). This CDR3 spans 15 amino acids. The DNA for the CDR3 is TGTGCCAGCAGACGGACAGGGGCCCCCCTTTACGAGCAGTACTTC. Its protein is CASRRTGAPLYEQYF.

The chain is built from TRBV11-2 and TRBJ2-3, with TRBD2 as a possible D gene (6 bases). The CDR3 runs 11 residues. V lost 5 bases to trimming and J lost 11 bases, with 11 bases between them. CDR1 and CDR2 (germline): SGHAT, FQNNGV. As DNA, the CDR3 is TGTGCCAGCAGCGCTGTCGGGGGGCAGTATTTT. It codes for CASSAVGGQYF. The full variable domain, rest sourced from reference TRBV11-2 and TRBJ2-3, is EAGVAQSPRYKIIEKRQSVAFWCNPISGHATLYWYQQILGQGPKLLIQFQNNGVVDDSQLPKDRFSAERLKGVDSTLKIQPAKLEDSAVYLCASSAVGGQYFGPGTRLTVL.

This clone has just a few counts. The CDR3, as DNA: TGTGCCAGCAGCTCCCTTTCGAATTCACCCCTCCACTTT. Residues: CASSSLSNSPLHF. The V and J genes are TRBV11-2 and TRBJ1-6; D uncertain. The V end lost 4 bases, the J end lost 7 bases, and 8 bases lay between the germline ends. Germline loops: CDR1 SGHAT, CDR2 FQNNGV. This CDR3 is built from 13 residues. Variable domain in full (rest from reference TRBV11-2 and TRBJ1-6): EAGVAQSPRYKIIEKRQSVAFWCNPISGHATLYWYQQILGQGPKLLIQFQNNGVVDDSQLPKDRFSAERLKGVDSTLKIQPAKLEDSAVYLCASSSLSNSPLHFGNGTRLTVT.

V gene TRBV28 combines with J gene TRBJ1-2, with D tentatively TRBD1 (5 bases). Trimming removed 6 bases from V and 3 bases from J, with 17 bases in between. CDR3 size: 15 residues. Germline CDR1 MDHEN, CDR2 SYDVKM. CDR3 protein: CASSVNPGGYYGYTF. The DNA for the CDR3 is TGTGCCAGCAGCGTGAACCCCGGGGGGTACTATGGCTACACCTTC.

V is TRBV9 and J is TRBJ1-5; D gene unclear. Trimming took off 5 bases at V and 7 bases at J, with 19 bases between the two ends. There are 15 residues in the CDR3. Germline CDR1 is SGDLS and CDR2 is YYNGEE. Written as DNA, the CDR3 is TGTGCCAGCAGTAAGAGTGACTTCACAAACCAGCCCCAGCATTTT. Its protein is CASSKSDFTNQPQHF. The whole variable domain, remainder taken from reference TRBV9 and TRBJ1-5, is DSGVTQTPKHLITATGQRVTLRCSPRSGDLSVYWYQQSLDQGLQFLIQYYNGEERAKGNILERFSAQQFPDLHSELNLSSLELGDSALYFCASSKSDFTNQPQHFGDGTRLSIL.

This chain connects TRBV7-8 to TRBJ2-5; TRBD1 matches 8 bases. The germline V gene has CDR1 SGHVS and CDR2 FQNEAQ. This CDR3 contains 14 residues. Trimming took 2 bases from V and 5 from J; bases not matched to a gene: 4. CDR3 amino acids: CASSLPWTGETQYF. In nucleotides, the CDR3 is TGTGCCAGCAGCTTACCTTGGACAGGGGAGACCCAGTACTTC. Full variable domain (rest looked up from reference TRBV7-8 and TRBJ2-5): GAGVSQSPRYKVAKRGQDVALRCDPISGHVSLFWYQQALGQGPEFLTYFQNEAQLDKSGLPSDRFFAERPEGSVSTLKIQRTQQEDSAVYLCASSLPWTGETQYFGPGTRLLVL.

The rearrangement uses TRBV7-9 and TRBJ2-1, with TRBD2 as a possible D gene (6 bases). With 5 bases removed from V and 5 bases from J, the gap between germline ends came to 19 bases. Germline CDR1 is SEHNR and CDR2 is FQNEAQ (reference sequence). The CDR3 length is 16 residues. The CDR3 coding sequence is TGTGCCAGCAGCCTAGGGCTAGCGAACGTAGACAATGAGCAGTTCTTC. This translates into CASSLGLANVDNEQFF.

V usage is TRBV5-1 and J usage is TRBJ2-2, with D possibly being TRBD2 (5 bases). Trimming took off 4 bases at V and 6 bases at J, with 10 bases between the two ends. Germline CDR1 is SGHRS and CDR2 is YFSETQ. This CDR3 has 13 amino acids. The CDR3 sequence: CASSISVSGELFF. CDR3 in DNA: TGCGCCAGCAGCATTAGCGTATCCGGGGAGCTGTTTTTT.

The chain links TRBV30 to TRBJ2-3; D not certain. Germline V gives CDR1 GTSNPN, CDR2 SVGIG (reference sequence). Trimming removed 7 bases at V and 5 bases at J, with 13 bases between. The CDR3 is made up of 12 amino acids. The CDR3 loop reads CAFVPVQDTQYF. The CDR3 DNA reads as TGTGCCTTCGTTCCGGTGCAAGATACGCAGTATTTT.

This chain connects TRBV21-1 to TRBJ2-7; the table names TRBD2, a call not compared with the DNA. TRBV21-1 is classified as a pseudogene. The CDR3 is 17 residues long. The CDR3 DNA follows: TGTGCCAGCAGCAGCCTCGGGACTAGCGGGAATCACTACGAGCAGTACTTC. Translated: CASSSLGTSGNHYEQYF.

A few counts support this clone. CDR3 region: CASSRVPTPLGTGKTFF. In DNA form, the CDR3 reads TGTGCCAGCAGTCGCGTACCGACGCCACTAGGGACAGGGAAAACTTTCTTT. The chain has TRBV5-4 and TRBJ1-1, with 9 bases lining up with TRBD1. V lost 5 bases to trimming and J lost 12 bases; unmatched junction nucleotides: 23. The CDR3 covers 17 residues. Germline V gives CDR1 SGHNT, CDR2 YYREEE (reference sequence). Full variable domain (missing parts from reference TRBV5-4 and TRBJ1-1): ETGVTQSPTHLIKTRGQQVTLRCSSQSGHNTVSWYQQALGQGPQFIFQYYREEENGRGNFPPRFSGLQFPNYSSELNVNALELDDSALYLCASSRVPTPLGTGKTFFGQGTRLTVV.

There are a few counts of this clone. This chain connects TRBV14 to TRBJ2-3; tentative D call: TRBD2 (6 bases). V lost 1 base and J 4 bases, leaving 9 bases between the germline ends. The CDR3 runs 14 residues. Germline V gene data show CDR1 as SGHDN and CDR2 as FVKESK. In DNA, the CDR3 is TGTGCCAGCAGCCAAGTACCGGGGGCAGATACGCAGTATTTT. Its translation is CASSQVPGADTQYF.

This clone was observed a few times. The J gene is TRBJ2-7, the V gene TRBV6-1; TRBD1 aligns across 9 bases. This CDR3 region has 15 residues. Trimming took 2 bases from V and 2 from J; bases not matched to a gene: 4. Germline CDR1 reads MNHNS; CDR2 reads SASEGT. The DNA for the CDR3 is TGTGCCAGCAGTGAAATGGGACAGGGTGCCTACGAGCAGTACTTC. It yields the protein CASSEMGQGAYEQYF.

The rearrangement uses TRBV6-4 and TRBJ2-1; no definite D call. The CDR3 covers 13 residues. Trimming shortened V by 6 bases and J by 1 base, and 7 bases separated the two germline ends. From germline, CDR1 is MRHNA and CDR2 SNTAGT. CDR3 loop: CASSATSYNEQFF. In DNA form, the CDR3 reads TGTGCCAGCAGCGCCACATCCTACAATGAGCAGTTCTTC.

This clone was detected only a few times. The V call is TRBV6-5, the J call TRBJ1-1, with 8 bases that match TRBD1. Germline-derived CDR1 and CDR2 are MNHEY and SVGAGI. J lost 9 bases, V lost 6 bases, and 9 bases had no gene match. This CDR3 is built from 13 residues. The CDR3 region is CASRFGTGRQAFF. CDR3 DNA sequence: TGTGCCAGCAGATTTGGGACAGGTAGACAAGCTTTCTTT.

This clone was seen more than once but under ten times. The chain joins TRBV5-4 to TRBJ2-7, with D possibly being TRBD2 (6 bases). V gave up 2 bases and J gave up 5 bases, with 17 bases separating them. The CDR3 is 15 residues long. CDR1 SGHNT and CDR2 YYREEE come from the germline V gene (reference sequence). CDR3 sequence (DNA): TGTGCCAGCAGCTTCCCTTCAGGAGGGCTGCACGAGCAGTACTTC. Its translation is CASSFPSGGLHEQYF. Based on the CDR3 plus reference TRBV5-4 and TRBJ2-7, the full variable domain is ETGVTQSPTHLIKTRGQQVTLRCSSQSGHNTVSWYQQALGQGPQFIFQYYREEENGRGNFPPRFSGLQFPNYSSELNVNALELDDSALYLCASSFPSGGLHEQYFGPGTRLTVT.

The chain employs TRBV2 and TRBJ1-1, with TRBD1 matching over 8 bases. This CDR3 region has 13 residues. Germline values: CDR1 SNHLY, CDR2 FYNNEI. Unmatched junction bases numbered 6, after V lost 9 bases and J lost 3 bases. The CDR3 DNA sequence: TGTGCCAGAAGACAGGGGTGGGACACTGAAGCTTTCTTT. Its translation is CARRQGWDTEAFF.

The chain combines TRBV9 with TRBJ1-4; D is unresolved. Germline V gene lookup returns CDR1 SGDLS and CDR2 YYNGEE. CDR3 size: 14 residues. V dropped 2 bases and J dropped 0 bases, with 5 bases sitting between them. Written as DNA, the CDR3 is TGTGCCAGCAGCGTCACTGCAACTAATGAAAAACTGTTTTTT. Translated: CASSVTATNEKLFF.

The V gene is TRBV6-4, the J gene TRBJ2-3, with TRBD2 matching over 8 bases. The J segment lost 4 bases and the V segment lost 0 bases, leaving 6 bases of the junction unmatched. Germline V gene sequence: CDR1 MRHNA, CDR2 SNTAGT. This CDR3 has 16 amino acids. CDR3: CASSDSAGGGADTQYF. In DNA, the CDR3 is TGTGCCAGCAGTGACTCCGCGGGGGGCGGCGCAGATACGCAGTATTTT.

This clone came up a few times. The chain carries TRBV7-2 and TRBJ2-2; 9 nucleotides match TRBD2. The germline V gene has CDR1 SGHTA and CDR2 FQGNSA. The CDR3 has 17 amino acids. With V trimmed by 5 bases and J by 0 bases, 7 bases remained unmatched. Here the CDR3 reads CASSPYSGRANTGELFF. CDR3 nucleotide sequence: TGTGCCAGCAGCCCCTATAGCGGGAGAGCGAACACCGGGGAGCTGTTTTTT.

The CDR3 region has the DNA TGTGCCAGCAGTGAATGGCTGAGCACAGATACGCAGTATTTT. Protein: CASSEWLSTDTQYF. The gene calls are TRBV2 and TRBJ2-3; unclear D gene. Trimming removed 2 bases from V and 0 bases from J, with 6 bases in between. Germline V gene data show CDR1 as SNHLY and CDR2 as FYNNEI. The CDR3 spans 14 residues.